One sample yielded the 25 T cell receptor beta chains listed below, sequenced in a study of blood T cell repertoires in COVID-19. Profiled with immunoSEQ multiplex PCR; TCRdb holds only in-frame clones, not every one. The sample lists 80,000 to 95,000 clones; about nine tenths were seen once. The sample taken for sequencing was peripheral blood. Receptors originate from a man between 50 and 59 years old with active or convalescent COVID-19.

The V call is TRBV15, the J call TRBJ2-4; perhaps TRBD2 as D (6 bases). V was cut by 3 bases and J by 7 bases, with 19 bases left in between. Germline CDR1 and CDR2: LNHNV and YYDKDF (reference sequence). The length of the CDR3 is 16 residues. The CDR3 DNA reads as TGTGCCACCAGCAGCCAACTAGGAGGGACTCGGAACATTCAGTACTTC. This codes for CATSSQLGGTRNIQYF.

This chain joins TRBV19 and TRBJ2-5; D not certain. This CDR3 comprises 12 residues. Deletions cut 3 bases from V and 5 bases from J, with 7 bases between. CDR1 is LNHDA, CDR2 SQIVND, per germline (reference sequence). CDR3 sequence reads: CASSISRETQYF. CDR3 DNA: TGTGCCAGTAGTATTTCCCGGGAGACCCAGTACTTC.

V and J are TRBV6-5 and TRBJ1-4; 7 bases are a match to TRBD1. The CDR3 has 14 amino acids. CDR1 and CDR2 (germline): MNHEY, SVGAGI. Trimming took 6 bases from V and 7 from J; bases not matched to a gene: 8. The CDR3, as DNA: TGTGCCAGCAGCCCCTCCGACAGGGTTGAAAAACTGTTTTTT. This codes for CASSPSDRVEKLFF.

The chain joins TRBV4-1 to TRBJ2-1; TRBD2 aligns across 11 bases. The junction had 5 bases not matched to a gene; V was cut back by 4 bases and J by 0 bases. Germline V CDR1 and CDR2: MGHRA, YSYEKL. The CDR3 has 17 amino acids. The CDR3 DNA follows: TGCGCCAGCAGCCGTACTAGCGGGGGTACCTCCTACAATGAGCAGTTCTTC. It specifies CASSRTSGGTSYNEQFF.

The sample holds one count of this clone. V usage is TRBV5-5 and J usage is TRBJ2-6, with D unresolved. This CDR3 is built from 15 residues. Germline CDR1 and CDR2: SGHKS and YYEKEE (reference sequence). V was shortened by 4 bases and J by 4 bases, with 12 bases between the two germline ends. The CDR3, as DNA: TGTGCCAGCAGCCGATCGGGTTCCGGGGCCAACGTCCTGACTTTC. As protein: CASSRSGSGANVLTF.

This sequence joins TRBV18 and TRBJ2-7; 9 nucleotides align to TRBD1. The CDR3 extends over 15 amino acids. CDR1 and CDR2 from the germline V gene are KGHSH and LQKENI. The V and J ends lost 3 bases and 7 bases, in that order; junction bases with no gene match: 10. The CDR3 bases are TGTGCCAGCTCACCGCCCGGGACAGGGATTCGGGAGCAGTACTTC. Its protein product is CASSPPGTGIREQYF.

The V gene is TRBV7-2, the J gene TRBJ1-3, with 8 bases lining up with TRBD1. Germline CDR1 and CDR2: SGHTA and FQGNSA. Trimming removed 4 bases from V and 4 bases from J; junction bases left unmatched: 6. The CDR3 covers 15 residues. The CDR3 here is CASSYGQGKGNTIYF. CDR3 nucleotides: TGTGCCAGCAGCTACGGACAGGGAAAGGGAAACACCATATATTTT.

This chain joins TRBV5-1 and TRBJ1-2; 12 bases line up with TRBD1. Germline CDR1 is SGHRS and CDR2 is YFSETQ. Trimming at V came to 4 bases and at J to 7 bases, leaving 5 bases not matched to a gene. This CDR3 is built from 14 residues. CDR3 coding DNA: TGCGCCAGCAGCCAGGGACAGGGGGCTGGTGGCTACACCTTC. Translating gives CASSQGQGAGGYTF.

The chain is built from TRBV28 and TRBJ1-3; tentative D call: TRBD1 (6 bases). Germline loops: CDR1 MDHEN, CDR2 SYDVKM. Trimming pared 5 bases from V and 2 bases from J, leaving 10 bases between. The CDR3 has 14 residues. This CDR3 reads CASSTGYAGNTIYF. DNA of the CDR3: TGTGCCAGCAGTACAGGGTACGCTGGAAACACCATATATTTT.

The J gene is TRBJ2-7, the V gene TRBV29-1; D not resolved. V was pared by 6 bases and J by 2 bases, with 11 bases between. Germline-derived CDR1 and CDR2 are SQVTM and ANQGSEA. This CDR3 comprises 12 residues. The CDR3 nucleotides are TGCAGCGTGGTTACAGAGCCCTACGAGCAGTACTTC. It codes for CSVVTEPYEQYF.

The J gene is TRBJ2-2, the V gene TRBV5-1; no clear D gene. The CDR3 runs 15 residues. In germline, CDR1 is SGHRS, CDR2 YFSETQ. Trimming took off 0 bases at V and 1 base at J, with 7 bases between the two ends. The CDR3 nucleotides are TGCGCCAGCAGCTTGGACAGACGGAACACCGGGGAGCTGTTTTTT. Protein: CASSLDRRNTGELFF.

The rearrangement links TRBV9 to TRBJ2-6, with 9 bases identical to TRBD1. This CDR3 has 20 residues. The germline gives CDR1 SGDLS, CDR2 YYNGEE. The junction had 13 bases not matched to a gene; V was cut back by 3 bases and J by 0 bases. In DNA form, the CDR3 reads TGTGCCAGCAGCGAGAGCCAACGACAGGGGGATCTCTCTGGGGCCAACGTCCTGACTTTC. It encodes CASSESQRQGDLSGANVLTF.

The V and J genes are TRBV27 and TRBJ2-1, with 8 positions matching TRBD2. The CDR3 runs 15 residues. Unmatched junction bases numbered 4, after V lost 2 bases and J lost 4 bases. The V gene's germline CDR1 is MNHEY and CDR2 SMNVEV (reference sequence). The CDR3: CASSLTSGGYNEQFF. CDR3 bases: TGTGCCAGCAGTTTAACTAGCGGTGGATACAATGAGCAGTTCTTC.

The chain is built from TRBV3-1 (or the pseudogene TRBV3-2) and TRBJ1-3; D ambiguous. The V and J ends lost 1 base and 3 bases respectively, with 10 bases between them. Germline CDR1 is LGHDT and CDR2 is YNNKEL (reference sequence). The CDR3 sequence is 15 residues long. CDR3 sequence: CASSQGSEDGNTIYF. The CDR3, as DNA: TGTGCCAGCAGCCAAGGATCGGAGGATGGAAACACCATATATTTT.

The chain is built from TRBV5-1 and TRBJ2-2; 10 nucleotides line up with TRBD1. Germline values: CDR1 SGHRS, CDR2 YFSETQ. J gave up 3 bases and V 6 bases, and 8 bases lay outside the gene matches. The CDR3 runs 16 residues. The CDR3 loop reads CASTLEGTGDTGELFF. In DNA, the CDR3 is TGCGCCAGCACCCTGGAGGGGACAGGGGACACCGGGGAGCTGTTTTTT.

The genes are TRBV6-1 and TRBJ2-7, with TRBD2 identical over 13 bases. Germline V gene data show CDR1 as MNHNS and CDR2 as SASEGT. With V trimmed by 4 bases and J by 1 base, 7 bases remained unmatched. This CDR3 region has 17 residues. CDR3 bases: TGTGCCAGCAGTGGCGGGACTAGCGGGGAAGGGTCCTACGAGCAGTACTTC. Translated: CASSGGTSGEGSYEQYF.

The chain employs TRBV28 and TRBJ2-1, with 8 bases matching TRBD1. J was trimmed by 0 bases and V by 1 base; bases with no gene match: 2. The CDR3 is 16 residues long. Looked up from germline, CDR1 is MDHEN and CDR2 is SYDVKM. CDR3 sequence (DNA): TGTGCCAGCAGTTTATTCGGACAGGGCTCCTACAATGAGCAGTTCTTC. The encoded protein is CASSLFGQGSYNEQFF. The variable domain in full, with the rest retrieved from reference TRBV28 and TRBJ2-1, is DVKVTQSSRYLVKRTGEKVFLECVQDMDHENMFWYRQDPGLGLRLIYFSYDVKMKEKGDIPEGYSVSREKKERFSLILESASTNQTSMYLCASSLFGQGSYNEQFFGPGTRLTVL.

J is TRBJ1-5 and V is TRBV15; D is ambiguous. From germline, CDR1 is LNHNV and CDR2 YYDKDF (reference sequence). V dropped 0 bases and J dropped 3 bases, with 15 bases sitting between them. CDR3 size: 17 residues. Written as DNA, the CDR3 is TGTGCCACCAGCAGAGATGTTAGACTTCTAAACAATCAGCCCCAGCATTTT. This translates into CATSRDVRLLNNQPQHF.

This clone was found a few times. The genes are TRBV2 and TRBJ1-6; D uncertain. This CDR3 comprises 11 residues. Germline CDR1 reads SNHLY; CDR2 reads FYNNEI. Trimming removed 3 bases from V and 13 bases from J, with 7 bases in between. Written as DNA, the CDR3 is TGTGCCAGCAGTGAGAGGAATCCCCTCCACTTT. This sequence encodes CASSERNPLHF.

CDR3 sequence (DNA): TGTGCCAGCAGCCGCGATGTTGCCTCCTACAATGAGCAGTTCTTC. It codes for CASSRDVASYNEQFF. V is TRBV7-2 and J is TRBJ2-1; D remains ambiguous. V lost 5 bases and J lost 0, with 11 bases in between. Germline V gives CDR1 SGHTA, CDR2 FQGNSA. The CDR3 spans 15 residues.

This chain uses TRBV5-6 with TRBJ2-3; 8 bases are a match to TRBD2. Germline trimming cut 4 bases from V and 5 bases from J; bases unmatched to any gene: 6. Germline V CDR1 and CDR2: SGHDT, YYEEEE. The length of the CDR3 is 14 residues. The CDR3 reads CASSRTSRGDTQYF. CDR3 DNA sequence: TGTGCCAGCAGCCGGACTAGCAGGGGAGATACGCAGTATTTT.

The chain recombines TRBV7-6 with TRBJ1-1, with D unclear. Germline V gene sequence: CDR1 SGHVS, CDR2 FNYEAQ. Trimming took 4 bases from V and 1 from J, leaving 13 bases between them. There are 15 residues in the CDR3. The CDR3 DNA sequence: TGTGCCAGCAGCTCATGGCTGGGCCCGAACACTGAAGCTTTCTTT. This codes for CASSSWLGPNTEAFF. Variable domain in full (rest from reference TRBV7-6 and TRBJ1-1): GAGVSQSPRYKVTKRGQDVALRCDPISGHVSLYWYRQALGQGPEFLTYFNYEAQQDKSGLPNDRFSAERPEGSISTLTIQRTEQRDSAMYRCASSSWLGPNTEAFFGQGTRLTVV.

The sample holds a few counts of this clone. V usage is TRBV6-6 and J usage is TRBJ1-6, with 10 positions matching TRBD1. CDR3 length: 15 residues. CDR1 is MNHNY, CDR2 SVGAGI, per germline (reference sequence). Germline trimming cut 10 bases from V and 5 bases from J; bases unmatched to any gene: 8. As DNA, the CDR3 is TGTGCCACCCGACAGGGGGCACTGGATAATTCACCCCTCCACTTT. This gives the protein CATRQGALDNSPLHF.

This chain uses TRBV11-2 with TRBJ2-2; TRBD1 agrees at 8 bases. CDR3 length equals 17 residues. Germline CDR1 is SGHAT and CDR2 is FQNNGV. V shed 1 base and J 5 bases; nucleotides not matched to a gene: 9. CDR3 protein: CASSLAPGGSKTGELFF. Here the CDR3 DNA reads TGTGCCAGCAGCTTAGCTCCAGGGGGCAGTAAAACCGGGGAGCTGTTTTTT.

This rearrangement joins TRBV4-1 to TRBJ1-3, with 7 bases aligning to TRBD1. CDR1 is MGHRA and CDR2 is YSYEKL in the germline V gene. The CDR3 has 16 amino acids. Unmatched junction bases numbered 7, after V lost 1 base and J lost 4 bases. CDR3 nucleotides: TGCGCCAGCAGCCAAGCCTTTACAGGGGACGGAAACACCATATATTTT. It translates to CASSQAFTGDGNTIYF.